One and the same sample provided the 28 T cell receptor beta chains below, sequenced in a study of blood T cell repertoires in COVID-19. Some clones are missing from TCRdb's copy, which holds only in-frame ones; the method was immunoSEQ multiplex PCR. Here the sample spans some 87,000 clones, 89% being singletons. Sequencing input: peripheral blood. These receptors were taken from an older woman with acute or convalescent COVID-19.

This clone was recorded once. The chain has TRBV3-1 (or the pseudogene TRBV3-2) and TRBJ2-1; 13 nucleotides agree with TRBD2. V lost 1 base to trimming and J lost 7 bases; unmatched junction nucleotides: 7. Germline lookup yields CDR1 LGHDT and CDR2 YNNKEL (reference sequence). This CDR3 has 17 amino acids. The CDR3 loop is CASSQGTSGRVRNEQFF. The CDR3 DNA reads TGTGCCAGCAGCCAAGGGACTAGCGGGAGAGTTAGGAATGAGCAGTTCTTC.

About this clone itself: At one boundary the junction diverges from the germline segment, which might be a read error. CDR3 sequence reads: CASSLESPEKLFF. CDR3 sequence (DNA): TGCGCCAGCAGTTTGGAAAGCCCCGAAAAACTGTTTTTT. This chain joins TRBV5-1 and TRBJ1-4; unclear D gene. Germline loops: CDR1 SGHRS, CDR2 YFSETQ. The CDR3 sequence is 13 residues long.

This clone was seen once. This chain connects TRBV5-1 to TRBJ2-7; no reliable D call. V lost 0 bases to trimming and J lost 3 bases, with 7 bases between them. CDR1 and CDR2 from the germline V gene are SGHRS and YFSETQ. This CDR3 region has 13 residues. CDR3 protein: CASSLAWSYEQYF. The CDR3, as DNA: TGCGCCAGCAGCTTGGCCTGGAGCTACGAGCAGTACTTC.

The CDR3 reads CASSKGVTIYF. The CDR3 DNA follows: TGTGCCAGCAGTAAGGGAGTTACCATATATTTT. The chain has TRBV11-2 and TRBJ1-3; the D is unclear. The CDR3 extends over 11 amino acids. Trimming pared 6 bases from V and 10 bases from J, leaving 10 bases between. Germline V gene sequence: CDR1 SGHAT, CDR2 FQNNGV.

V usage is TRBV3-1 (or the pseudogene TRBV3-2) and J usage is TRBJ1-1, with unresolved D. The germline gives CDR1 LGHDT, CDR2 YNNKEL (reference sequence). CDR3 length: 14 amino acids. Between the trimmed V and J ends, which lost 3 bases and 5 bases, there was a span of 13 bases. The CDR3, as DNA: TGTGCCAGCAGCCAGGGTATCCGGGAAACTGAAGCTTTCTTT. As protein: CASSQGIRETEAFF.

This clone came up once. This chain connects TRBV11-2 to TRBJ2-1; possibly TRBD2 for D (5 bases). Germline CDR1 reads SGHAT; CDR2 reads FQNNGV. The germline V and J ends were trimmed by 0 bases and 8 bases, with 14 bases remaining between them. The CDR3 has 15 amino acids. CDR3 loop: CASSLEGFGVDEQFF. For the CDR3, the DNA is TGTGCCAGCAGCTTAGAGGGTTTCGGGGTTGATGAGCAGTTCTTC.

V usage is TRBV7-5 and J usage is TRBJ2-1; the D call TRBD1 from the table was never checked on the DNA. TRBV7-5 is recorded as a pseudogene. The CDR3 sequence is 18 residues long. The CDR3 is CVRSLSGWGTGGYNEQFF. For the CDR3, the DNA is TGTGTCAGAAGCTTATCCGGTTGGGGGACAGGGGGTTACAATGAGCAGTTCTTC.

The CDR3 region is CATSGTGLSGGELFF. CDR3 DNA sequence: TGTGCCACCAGTGGAACAGGGCTGTCCGGCGGGGAGCTGTTTTTT. The chain is built from TRBV24-1 and TRBJ2-2, with TRBD1 as a possible D gene (6 bases). Per germline, CDR1 KGHDR and CDR2 SFDVKD. The CDR3 totals 15 residues. Trimming took 5 bases from V and 7 from J, leaving 16 bases between them.

V usage is TRBV19 and J usage is TRBJ2-2, with 9 bases lining up with TRBD2. The CDR3 is 16 amino acids. Trimming removed 1 base from V and 5 bases from J; junction bases left unmatched: 5. Germline V CDR1 and CDR2: LNHDA, SQIVND (reference sequence). CDR3 residues: CASSIGPRGGTGELFF. In DNA form, the CDR3 reads TGTGCCAGTAGTATAGGCCCGCGGGGGGGAACCGGGGAGCTGTTTTTT.

CDR3 in DNA: TGTGCCAGCAGTCAGACAGGGGGTAATTCACCCCTCCACTTT. This encodes CASSQTGGNSPLHF. The chain uses TRBV27 and TRBJ1-6; 9 bases agree with TRBD1. Germline V gives CDR1 MNHEY, CDR2 SMNVEV (reference sequence). This CDR3 has 14 residues. V trimming: 5 bases; J trimming: 6 bases; junction bases outside the gene matches: 2.

The J gene is TRBJ2-7, the V gene TRBV10-3; D may be TRBD1 (5 bases). Germline CDR1 ENHRY, CDR2 SYGVKD. This CDR3 comprises 12 residues. The CDR3 region is CAISTVLYEQYF. CDR3 in DNA: TGTGCTATATCGACAGTTTTATACGAGCAGTACTTC.

The rearrangement joins TRBV7-9 to TRBJ1-2, with D hard to call. The CDR3 is 13 residues long. Trimming removed 0 bases from V and 5 bases from J, with 7 bases in between. The germline V gene has CDR1 SEHNR and CDR2 FQNEAQ (reference sequence). The CDR3 loop is CASSLAPQYGYTF. In DNA form, the CDR3 reads TGTGCCAGCAGCTTAGCCCCGCAGTATGGCTACACCTTC.

This clone was found once. The chain joins TRBV6-2 or TRBV6-3 to TRBJ1-3, with TRBD1 identical over 8 bases. The V segment lost 5 bases and the J segment 1 base; nucleotides outside the gene matches: 13. CDR1 is MNHEY and CDR2 is SVGEGT in the germline V gene. The CDR3 is 18 residues long. CDR3 DNA sequence: TGTGCCAGCAGTGACCCTAGGACAGGGAAGCGATCTGGAAACACCATATATTTT. Encoded protein: CASSDPRTGKRSGNTIYF.

This chain joins TRBV2 and TRBJ2-2, with 8 bases aligning to TRBD1. This CDR3 has 15 amino acids. Germline CDR1 reads SNHLY; CDR2 reads FYNNEI. V dropped 3 bases and J dropped 3; count of bases not matched to a gene: 3. The CDR3 nucleotides read TGTGCCAGCAGTGACCAGGGGGCGGACACCGGGGAGCTGTTTTTT. Amino acids: CASSDQGADTGELFF.

The chain is built from TRBV5-1 and TRBJ2-3; 9 bases fit TRBD2. Germline trimming cut 0 bases from V and 2 bases from J; bases unmatched to any gene: 7. Germline V CDR1 and CDR2: SGHRS, YFSETQ. CDR3 length: 17 amino acids. CDR3 bases: TGCGCCAGCAGCTTGGTATTAGCGGGGGACACCACAGATACGCAGTATTTT. This encodes CASSLVLAGDTTDTQYF.

J is TRBJ2-7 and V is TRBV2; weak D call: TRBD2 (5 bases). The CDR3 covers 14 residues. CDR1 is SNHLY, CDR2 FYNNEI, per germline. Trimming took 6 bases from V and 7 from J, leaving 19 bases between them. CDR3 DNA sequence: TGTGCCAGCAGAAGTAGGCCTTCTGAGGGAGAGCAGTACTTC. Translation: CASRSRPSEGEQYF.

The J gene is TRBJ2-5, the V gene TRBV5-6; weak D call: TRBD1 (6 bases). Trimming cost V 4 bases and J 5 bases, with 15 bases left between them. Per the germline V gene, CDR1 is SGHDT and CDR2 is YYEEEE. CDR3 length: 14 residues. The CDR3 bases are TGTGCCAGCAGCCTACAACAGGGCGTCGAGACCCAGTACTTC. Residues: CASSLQQGVETQYF.

The genes are TRBV6-6 and TRBJ2-4, with a tentative D call TRBD2 (6 bases). Germline V gene data show CDR1 as MNHNY and CDR2 as SVGAGI (reference sequence). The CDR3 extends over 14 amino acids. Trimming shortened V by 2 bases and J by 3 bases, and 8 bases separated the two germline ends. CDR3 DNA: TGTGCCAGCAGTTACGGGGGAGGCAAAAACATTCAGTACTTC. Translation: CASSYGGGKNIQYF.

This chain joins TRBV4-1 and TRBJ2-3; TRBD2 aligns across 9 bases. The CDR3 has 16 amino acids. From germline, CDR1 is MGHRA and CDR2 YSYEKL. Trimming cost V 0 bases and J 6 bases; bases outside gene matches: 7. This chain's CDR3 is CASSQDPGLAADTQYF. The CDR3 DNA reads as TGCGCCAGCAGCCAAGACCCGGGACTAGCCGCGGATACGCAGTATTTT.

The chain combines TRBV7-9 with TRBJ1-6; 7 nucleotides match TRBD1. Germline lookup yields CDR1 SEHNR and CDR2 FQNEAQ (reference sequence). V lost 6 bases, J lost 7 bases, and 12 bases stayed unmatched. This CDR3 is built from 16 residues. Here the CDR3 DNA reads TGTGCCAGCAGTCGCACACAGGGGATCGGGAATTCACCCCTCCACTTT. Translation gives CASSRTQGIGNSPLHF.

The chain uses TRBV6-5 and TRBJ1-2; D may be TRBD1 (5 bases). The germline gives CDR1 MNHEY, CDR2 SVGAGI. Deletions cut 7 bases from V and 8 bases from J, with 17 bases between. The CDR3 loop spans 13 amino acids. CDR3 in DNA: TGTGCCAGCACCGATACGGGGGGTCGGGGCTACACCTTC. It specifies CASTDTGGRGYTF.

The chain uses TRBV18 and TRBJ2-1; 7 nucleotides align to TRBD1. The trim removed 6 bases at V and 5 bases at J, leaving 7 bases unmatched. CDR3 length equals 14 residues. Per germline, CDR1 KGHSH and CDR2 LQKENI. The CDR3 region has the DNA TGTGCCAGCTCCCCCGACAGGGCACACAATGAGCAGTTCTTC. As protein: CASSPDRAHNEQFF. Filled out from reference TRBV18 and TRBJ2-1, the complete variable domain reads NAGVMQNPRHLVRRRGQEARLRCSPMKGHSHVYWYRQLPEEGLKFMVYLQKENIIDESGMPKERFSAEFPKEGPSILRIQQVVRGDSAAYFCASSPDRAHNEQFFGPGTRLTVL.

As DNA, the CDR3 is TGTGCCAGCAGCTTAGCAGGGGGCGGTGGCTACACCTTC. Translated, it gives CASSLAGGGGYTF. The chain couples TRBV7-9 to TRBJ1-2; TRBD1 matches at 7 bases. The V and J ends lost 0 bases and 7 bases, in that order; junction bases with no gene match: 2. There are 13 residues in the CDR3. CDR1 and CDR2 (germline): SEHNR, FQNEAQ (reference sequence).

The J gene is TRBJ1-5, the V gene TRBV2; a weak D match, TRBD1 (5 bases). V gave up 1 base and J gave up 4 bases, with 8 bases separating them. CDR1 SNHLY and CDR2 FYNNEI come from the germline V gene. This CDR3 is 14 amino acids long. Here the CDR3 reads CASSEGEGNQPQHF. In nucleotides, the CDR3 is TGTGCCAGCAGTGAAGGGGAGGGGAATCAGCCCCAGCATTTT.

The chain uses TRBV9 and TRBJ2-3; 7 bases are a match to TRBD1. After removal of 2 bases from V and 2 bases from J, the junction contained 8 bases not matched to a gene. CDR1 is SGDLS and CDR2 is YYNGEE in the germline V gene. CDR3 length equals 16 residues. The CDR3 sequence is CASSVLQGPFTDTQYF. The CDR3 DNA follows: TGTGCCAGCAGCGTCCTACAGGGGCCTTTCACAGATACGCAGTATTTT.

The V call is TRBV9, the J call TRBJ1-1; D possibly corresponds to TRBD1 (5 bases). The ends were cut back, 0 bases at V and 8 bases at J, with 11 bases in the middle. The germline CDR1 and CDR2 sequences are SGDLS and YYNGEE. This CDR3 spans 13 amino acids. The CDR3 DNA reads TGTGCCAGCAGCGTAGTACTCTCAGGGGAAGCTTTCTTT. Translating gives CASSVVLSGEAFF.

The chain is built from TRBV5-8 and TRBJ2-7; D may be TRBD2 (6 bases). With 5 bases removed from V and 3 bases from J, the gap between germline ends came to 12 bases. The CDR3 extends over 13 amino acids. Per germline, CDR1 SGHTS and CDR2 YDEGEE. The CDR3, as DNA: TGTGCCAGCAGTTCGGGACTCCACTACGAGCAGTACTTC. It codes for CASSSGLHYEQYF.

The rearrangement joins TRBV24-1 to TRBJ1-2; the D gene is possibly TRBD1 (5 bases). This CDR3 comprises 15 residues. CDR1 KGHDR and CDR2 SFDVKD come from the germline V gene. V lost 3 bases, J lost 7 bases, and 17 bases lay in between. The CDR3 loop is CATSDGGGAERGYTF. As DNA, the CDR3 is TGTGCCACCAGTGATGGTGGAGGGGCAGAACGTGGCTACACCTTC.